Listed below are T cell receptor beta chains from one sample, sequenced in a study. TCRdb analysed the 5' RACE reads with MiXCR anew, one entry per CDR3 protein. The table includes about 46,000 distinct CDR3 sequences, around 26% detected once. Source material: naive CD4+ T cells sorted from blood. The source of these receptors is a female donor with breast cancer. Both conserved end residues are part of each CDR3. A D gene is named only where the DNA matches it firmly. Clone size is not always given. Where it is, it says once, few, many or a class for expanded clones.

d_gene: TRBD2
abundance: -
v_gene: TRBV5-1
j_gene: TRBJ2-3
CDR3aa: CASSLRGIAGRDTQYF
CDR3nt: TGCGCCAGCAGCCTGAGAGGGATAGCGGGCCGAGATACGCAGTATTTT

d_gene: -
abundance: -
v_gene: TRBV9
j_gene: TRBJ1-5
CDR3aa: CASSETPTVTQPQHF
CDR3nt: TGTGCCAGCAGCGAAACCCCGACGGTGACCCAGCCCCAGCATTTT

d_gene: -
abundance: -
v_gene: TRBV7-9
j_gene: TRBJ2-1
CDR3aa: CASSGGTAYNEQSF
CDR3nt: TGTGCCAGCAGTGGGGGGACCGCATACAATGAGCAGTCCTTC

d_gene: -
abundance: -
v_gene: TRBV3-1
j_gene: TRBJ2-7
CDR3aa: CASSQQGGEQYF
CDR3nt: TGTGCCAGCAGCCAACAGGGGGGCGAGCAGTACTTC

d_gene: -
abundance: -
v_gene: TRBV15
j_gene: TRBJ2-1
CDR3aa: CATSRDEEGRQFF
CDR3nt: TGTGCCACCAGCAGAGATGAGGAGGGGAGGCAGTTCTTC

d_gene: TRBD1
abundance: many
v_gene: TRBV12-3/TRBV12-4
j_gene: TRBJ1-1
CDR3aa: CASSLGTGVSEAFF
CDR3nt: TGTGCCAGCAGTTTAGGGACAGGGGTGTCTGAAGCTTTCTTT

d_gene: -
abundance: -
v_gene: TRBV25-1
j_gene: TRBJ1-2
CDR3aa: CASSEVGRGYTF
CDR3nt: TGTGCCAGCAGTGAAGTTGGGAGGGGCTACACCTTC

d_gene: TRBD1
abundance: -
v_gene: TRBV5-1
j_gene: TRBJ1-2
CDR3aa: CASSTGQGAKGYTF
CDR3nt: TGCGCCAGCAGCACGGGACAGGGGGCGAAGGGCTACACCTTC

d_gene: -
abundance: many
v_gene: TRBV29-1
j_gene: TRBJ1-2
CDR3aa: CSVKGNGYTF
CDR3nt: TGCAGCGTCAAAGGGAATGGCTACACCTTC

d_gene: TRBD2
abundance: -
v_gene: TRBV5-1
j_gene: TRBJ2-3
CDR3aa: CASSLETSGRAGTDTQYF
CDR3nt: TGCGCCAGCAGCTTGGAAACTAGCGGGAGGGCCGGGACAGATACGCAGTATTTT

d_gene: -
abundance: -
v_gene: TRBV5-1
j_gene: TRBJ1-2
CDR3aa: CASSLLGERSGGYTF
CDR3nt: TGCGCCAGCAGCCTACTTGGGGAGCGTTCGGGGGGCTACACCTTC

d_gene: -
abundance: few
v_gene: TRBV27
j_gene: TRBJ2-3
CDR3aa: CASSPPTWGTDTQYF
CDR3nt: TGTGCCAGCAGTCCCCCCACCTGGGGCACAGATACGCAGTATTTT

d_gene: TRBD2
abundance: few
v_gene: TRBV7-2
j_gene: TRBJ2-3
CDR3aa: CASRAGYTDTQYF
CDR3nt: TGTGCCAGCAGAGCGGGGTACACAGATACGCAGTATTTT

d_gene: -
abundance: few
v_gene: TRBV5-6
j_gene: TRBJ2-3
CDR3aa: CASSPTDSLSTDTQYF
CDR3nt: TGTGCCAGCAGCCCGACGGACAGCCTTAGCACAGATACGCAGTATTTT

d_gene: TRBD2
abundance: few
v_gene: TRBV11-3
j_gene: TRBJ2-1
CDR3aa: CASSPTMTSGDYNEQFF
CDR3nt: TGTGCCAGCAGCCCAACTATGACTAGCGGTGACTACAATGAGCAGTTCTTC

d_gene: -
abundance: few
v_gene: TRBV20-1
j_gene: TRBJ2-7
CDR3aa: CSADPGGQSYEQYF
CDR3nt: TGCAGTGCTGACCCGGGGGGACAATCCTACGAGCAGTACTTC

d_gene: -
abundance: many
v_gene: TRBV20-1
j_gene: TRBJ2-5
CDR3aa: CSARVLDLASDRQTQYF
CDR3nt: TGCAGTGCTAGAGTATTGGATCTGGCTAGCGATCGGCAGACCCAGTACTTC

d_gene: TRBD1
abundance: few
v_gene: TRBV10-3
j_gene: TRBJ1-5
CDR3aa: CAIGAGGFQPQHF
CDR3nt: TGTGCCATCGGGGCAGGGGGTTTTCAGCCCCAGCATTTT

d_gene: -
abundance: few
v_gene: TRBV6-1
j_gene: TRBJ1-4
CDR3aa: CASSEGSGSEKLFF
CDR3nt: TGTGCCAGCAGTGAAGGATCCGGTAGCGAAAAACTGTTTTTT

d_gene: -
abundance: -
v_gene: TRBV29-1
j_gene: TRBJ2-7
CDR3aa: CSVNAGPYEQYF
CDR3nt: TGCAGCGTTAATGCCGGACCATACGAGCAGTACTTC

d_gene: -
abundance: -
v_gene: TRBV5-5
j_gene: TRBJ1-5
CDR3aa: CASSRTDNQPQHF
CDR3nt: TGTGCCAGCAGCCGGACAGACAATCAGCCCCAGCATTTT

d_gene: -
abundance: -
v_gene: TRBV24-1
j_gene: TRBJ2-1
CDR3aa: CATRQSSYNEQFF
CDR3nt: TGTGCCACCAGACAAAGCTCCTACAATGAGCAGTTCTTC

d_gene: -
abundance: few
v_gene: TRBV5-1
j_gene: TRBJ1-3
CDR3aa: CASSIRGGYGNTIYF
CDR3nt: TGCGCCAGCAGCATACGAGGAGGGTACGGAAACACCATATATTTT

d_gene: -
abundance: few
v_gene: TRBV6-5
j_gene: TRBJ2-5
CDR3aa: CASRSGVGETQYF
CDR3nt: TGTGCCAGCAGGTCGGGAGTTGGAGAGACCCAGTACTTC

d_gene: -
abundance: few
v_gene: TRBV5-1
j_gene: TRBJ2-3
CDR3aa: CASSLSDTQCF
CDR3nt: TGCGCCAGCAGCTTATCTGATACGCAGTGTTTT

d_gene: -
abundance: -
v_gene: TRBV5-5
j_gene: TRBJ2-1
CDR3aa: CASSSQPQGVGGNEQFF
CDR3nt: TGTGCCAGCAGTTCGCAACCTCAGGGAGTTGGTGGCAATGAGCAGTTCTTC

d_gene: -
abundance: -
v_gene: TRBV2
j_gene: TRBJ2-1
CDR3aa: CASSTRTDANEQFF
CDR3nt: TGTGCCAGCAGTACCCGGACAGACGCCAATGAGCAGTTCTTC

d_gene: TRBD2
abundance: few
v_gene: TRBV7-7
j_gene: TRBJ2-5
CDR3aa: CASSSGTSGSQETQYF
CDR3nt: TGTGCCAGCAGCTCGGGGACTAGCGGGAGTCAAGAGACCCAGTACTTC

d_gene: TRBD1
abundance: few
v_gene: TRBV12-3/TRBV12-4
j_gene: TRBJ2-7
CDR3aa: CASSRQGNYEQYF
CDR3nt: TGTGCCAGCAGTAGACAGGGAAACTACGAGCAGTACTTC

d_gene: -
abundance: few
v_gene: TRBV18
j_gene: TRBJ2-3
CDR3aa: CASSDRRDTYTDTQYF
CDR3nt: TGTGCCAGCTCAGACAGACGGGACACTTACACAGATACGCAGTATTTT

d_gene: -
abundance: -
v_gene: TRBV4-2
j_gene: TRBJ1-1
CDR3aa: CASSQDRGVGWTEAFF
CDR3nt: TGTGCCAGCAGCCAAGATCGAGGGGTTGGTTGGACTGAAGCTTTCTTT

d_gene: TRBD2
abundance: -
v_gene: TRBV12-3/TRBV12-4
j_gene: TRBJ2-1
CDR3aa: CASWSPWEGFNEQFF
CDR3nt: TGTGCCAGCTGGTCGCCGTGGGAGGGCTTCAATGAGCAGTTCTTC

d_gene: TRBD1
abundance: few
v_gene: TRBV5-1
j_gene: TRBJ2-6
CDR3aa: CASSLIQGAEGSGANVLTF
CDR3nt: TGCGCCAGCAGCTTGATACAGGGGGCTGAGGGCTCTGGGGCCAACGTCCTGACTTTC

d_gene: TRBD1
abundance: few
v_gene: TRBV5-6
j_gene: TRBJ1-2
CDR3aa: CASSLETIQGYYGYTF
CDR3nt: TGTGCCAGCAGCTTGGAAACAATACAGGGGTACTATGGCTACACCTTC

d_gene: TRBD2
abundance: -
v_gene: TRBV27
j_gene: TRBJ2-2
CDR3aa: CASTLTSGLSGELFF
CDR3nt: TGTGCCAGCACTTTGACTAGCGGCCTCTCCGGGGAGCTGTTTTTT

d_gene: TRBD2
abundance: medium-sized
v_gene: TRBV12-3/TRBV12-4
j_gene: TRBJ2-4
CDR3aa: CASSHGLAGYIQYF
CDR3nt: TGTGCCAGCAGCCACGGACTAGCGGGTTACATTCAGTACTTC

d_gene: TRBD2
abundance: few
v_gene: TRBV20-1
j_gene: TRBJ2-3
CDR3aa: CSARDQQGTRIADTQYF
CDR3nt: TGCAGTGCTAGAGATCAGCAGGGGACTAGGATCGCAGATACGCAGTATTTT

d_gene: TRBD1
abundance: -
v_gene: TRBV20-1
j_gene: TRBJ2-5
CDR3aa: CSARTASTGKETQYF
CDR3nt: TGCAGTGCTAGGACAGCTTCGACAGGGAAAGAGACCCAGTACTTC

d_gene: TRBD1
abundance: -
v_gene: TRBV5-1
j_gene: TRBJ2-5
CDR3aa: CASSHEGSGQGQETQYF
CDR3nt: TGCGCCAGCAGCCACGAGGGTTCGGGACAGGGGCAAGAGACCCAGTACTTC

d_gene: TRBD1
abundance: few
v_gene: TRBV7-2
j_gene: TRBJ2-7
CDR3aa: CASSFPDRGQFEQYF
CDR3nt: TGTGCCAGCAGCTTTCCCGACAGGGGGCAGTTCGAGCAGTACTTC

d_gene: -
abundance: medium-sized
v_gene: TRBV9
j_gene: TRBJ2-6
CDR3aa: CASSVGGSGANVLTF
CDR3nt: TGTGCCAGCAGCGTAGGGGGATCTGGGGCCAACGTCCTGACTTTC

d_gene: TRBD2
abundance: few
v_gene: TRBV4-1
j_gene: TRBJ2-2
CDR3aa: CASSQDLTSGSSNGELFF
CDR3nt: TGCGCCAGCAGCCAAGATCTGACTAGCGGGAGTAGTAACGGGGAGCTGTTTTTT

d_gene: -
abundance: -
v_gene: TRBV7-3
j_gene: TRBJ2-1
CDR3aa: CASSSGRDNGQFF
CDR3nt: TGTGCCAGCAGCTCGGGACGAGACAATGGGCAGTTCTTC

d_gene: -
abundance: -
v_gene: TRBV3-1
j_gene: TRBJ2-4
CDR3aa: CASSPERSYGIQYF
CDR3nt: TGTGCCAGCAGCCCGGAACGGAGTTACGGCATTCAGTACTTC

d_gene: -
abundance: few
v_gene: TRBV5-1
j_gene: TRBJ1-2
CDR3aa: CASSLASSNYGYTF
CDR3nt: TGCGCCAGCAGCTTGGCCAGTTCTAACTATGGCTACACCTTC

d_gene: TRBD2
abundance: -
v_gene: TRBV20-1
j_gene: TRBJ2-3
CDR3aa: CSARLPGLAGGVTDTQYF
CDR3nt: TGCAGTGCTAGATTACCGGGACTAGCGGGAGGAGTGACAGATACGCAGTATTTT

d_gene: -
abundance: few
v_gene: TRBV5-1
j_gene: TRBJ1-6
CDR3aa: CASREEANNSPLHF
CDR3nt: TGCGCCAGCAGAGAAGAAGCGAATAATTCACCCCTCCACTTT

d_gene: TRBD1
abundance: many
v_gene: TRBV20-1
j_gene: TRBJ2-7
CDR3aa: CSARVPGQGPYEQYF
CDR3nt: TGCAGTGCTAGAGTACCGGGACAGGGGCCATACGAGCAGTACTTC